This T cell receptor (beta chain) was recovered during a study of cytomegalovirus exposure and HLA in healthy donors (dated 2017 in TCRdb). Context from the whole study: An earlier analysis of several hundred of the donors reported 276 Gb of sequence data and around 100 million unique TCR beta sequences obtained from about 179 million T cells. Approximately 310 gigabases of sequencing data and 78 million or so unique TCR sequences were included in an early release covering 550 to 800 HLA-typed donors. An earlier analysis of several hundred of the donors applied high-throughput TCR beta sequencing to assess whether each TCR beta V gene segment acted as functional or pseudogenic. The study profiled the T cell repertoires of hundreds of subjects by immunosequencing and related them to cytomegalovirus serostatus. All discovery cohort repertoires had been generated on a single sequencing platform. Donor age, sex, ethnicity and CMV serostatus were compiled together with the repertoire data. Both class I and class II loci were covered by HLA typing, at four-digit resolution. In addition to the first cohort of around 670 subjects, a separate validation cohort of 130 or so different subjects was used. Among about 400 genotyped donors of the cohort, an average of approximately 200,000 unique TCR beta nucleotide sequences was sequenced per donor, of which roughly 18% were non-productive. To study patterns of TCR occurrence, a later analysis re-analyzed previously published TCR beta repertoires from 550 to 800 donors and added high-resolution HLA genotyping. The study aimed to test whether cataloging public T cell receptors could reveal signatures of past pathogen exposure. The later analysis used no new phenotypic data to find candidate immune exposures, relying instead on TCR beta sequences and their occurrence across donors. The genetic ancestry cluster associated with self-reported Caucasian donors included roughly four fifths of the roughly 390 genotyped donors. Because of strong linkage in the cohort, roughly five DR-DQ haplotypes were treated as single units for association and clustering. The number of donors typed differed by locus, with roughly 629-640 for A, B, C, DRB1 and DQB1, around 500 for DQA1, 600 to 610 for DPA1, and around 460 for DPB1. The study combined high-throughput TCR immunosequencing, statistical association of individual TCRs with disease status, and machine learning to predict cytomegalovirus infection status. In a later genetic analysis, genome-wide SNP genotypes for 398 of the 666 donors were used, and that subset was treated as a discovery cohort.

Taken from the germline V gene, the CDR1 and CDR2 loops are SGDLS and YYNGEE. V lost 2 bases and J lost 0 bases, and the count of bases not matched to a germline gene is 4. The CDR3, cysteine through phenylalanine, is 15 amino acids long. The entry retains the CDR3 DNA only, 45 bases that are in frame from base 1. Library method: the immunoSEQ multiplex PCR assay. For the multiplex PCR, a mixture combining 60 forward primers for TCR Vbeta segments and 13 reverse primers for TCR Jbeta segments was used. Amplification of the CDR3 region of rearranged TCR beta genes was performed with a multiplex PCR assay on genomic DNA. The amplified TCR beta libraries were sequenced on the Illumina HiSeq System as 87-base-pair reads. Per the original workflow: In a later analysis, roughly 80 million unique TCR beta chains were counted across the 500 to 850 repertoires, and around 11 million of these chains were shared by at least two donors. Raw reads were error-corrected and collapsed into unique sequences by a nearest-neighbor algorithm in which closely related sequences were merged to remove PCR and sequencing errors. Alignment of CDR3 sequences to IMGT reference sequences was used to assign V, D and J gene segments. For a sequence to be retained, a match of at least six nucleotides was required to both a V gene segment and a J gene segment. A rearrangement was called productive if the CDR3 had no stop codons and remained in frame with V and J, and every other rearrangement was called non-productive. Following IMGT convention, CDR3 was defined as the stretch from the second conserved V-encoded cysteine to the conserved J-encoded phenylalanine. The earlier analysis of some 550 of the donors excluded any sequence lacking an unambiguous match to a single V gene segment. In an earlier analysis of 587 of the donors, V segments were called functional above 56.7% productive rearrangements and were called segregating when the between-donor standard deviation exceeded 5%. A statistical classification framework was developed to diagnose cytomegalovirus status using the catalog of TCR beta chain sequences. A later analysis assigned V and J genes by comparing TCR nucleotide sequences with IMGT/GENE-DB human TR gene sequences. A later analysis assigned CDR3 sequences and most-parsimonious VDJ recombination scenarios with the TCRdist pipeline. In a later analysis, every TCR beta chain was defined by the combination of its CDR3 amino acid sequence and its V-gene family, and reads without a unique V-gene family were dropped. A later analysis removed several hundred highly shared, low-generation-probability nucleotide sequences to deal with suspected cross-contamination and a sequencing artifact. In a later analysis, a clonal expansion index was calculated for each public chain from normalized within-repertoire ranks of inferred template counts. In a later analysis, generation probabilities were computed with a VDJ recombination model fitted to out-of-frame rearrangements, and the resulting probabilities were checked against IGoR. A later analysis scored TCR-TCR, TCR-HLA and TCR-CMV co-occurrence with hypergeometric tests, applying a repertoire-size bias correction to TCR pairs. A later analysis estimated false discovery rates by permuting HLA or CMV assignments 20 times. In a later analysis, co-occurring TCRs were grouped using DBSCAN, and TCRdist sequence similarity was added for clustering within HLA-allele-positive subsets. For co-occurrence clustering, repertoires with fewer than 30,000 or more than 120,000 public chains were excluded, along with 5 or 6 repertoires with anomalous nucleotide sharing. TCRdb mirrors the immuneACCESS table, restricted to in-frame sequences. Some clones are absent from its copies; in checked studies, under half trace to an unresolved V gene, and the reason for the others is unknown. That table is the source of V, J and clone size, and D and trimming were worked out from the DNA. This sample comprises 120,000 or so clones, 81% of them detected only once. The ten largest clones capture about 2% of the sample.

Concerning this clone itself: Its recognized antigen is unknown. Per-base qualities were not stored, and no clone one base away is much larger.

The cohort consisted of 650 to 700 healthy bone marrow donors. At the time of sampling, all cohort members were nominally healthy, though unrecorded immune exposures were likely present. The donor tested CMV seronegative, placing the donor among the approximately 400 seronegative members of the cohort. Each donor provided a peripheral blood sample, and peripheral blood mononuclear cells were used for TCR beta sequencing. The Qiagen DNeasy Blood Extraction Kit was used to extract genomic DNA from the blood cell samples. Study-level results and caveats: The classifier was reported to diagnose cytomegalovirus status with high specificity and sensitivity in both the original cohort and the validation cohort. In a later analysis, TCR association rates were found to vary across HLA loci, with the most associated TCRs seen for DRB1 alleles and the fewest for HLA-C alleles. Only TCR beta chains were sequenced in this cohort, and the absence of alpha or paired-chain data limited detectable features. When HLA alleles, especially DR and DQ, strongly co-occurred, TCR associations were difficult to assign to individual alleles. Compared with the 666-donor mean, donors in an Asian-associated ancestry cluster had fewer N-insertions in productive TCRs, according to a later genetic analysis. An earlier analysis of approximately 540 of the donors showed that most TCR beta V segments appeared in productive rearrangements either about 87% or about 30% of the time, which broadly matched IMGT annotations. In the study, some 180 TCR beta chains were listed as associated with cytomegalovirus. In a later analysis, several top co-occurrence clusters were reported to appear linked to parvovirus B19, influenza, CMV and Epstein-Barr virus. Most CMV-associated TCR beta chains appeared to be HLA-restricted in a later analysis, and the HLA associations seemed to be driven largely by CMV exposure. The authors suggested that the approach could potentially be generalized to other disease states and immunological phenotypes. V-gene and J-gene trimming of TCR beta chains was associated with a missense DCLRE1C variant in a later genetic analysis, and the association was replicated in an independent cohort. Because some donors lacked HLA typing at each locus, the association tests relied only on the typed subset. Immune exposure information for the cohort was limited to CMV serostatus. A few of the identified cytomegalovirus-associated TCR beta chains were confirmed in vitro to be specific for cytomegalovirus antigens. The earlier analysis of some 560 of the donors excluded fewer than 20 rarely observed V segments, including chromosome 9 orphons, because counts were too low. A further reported finding was that TCR beta sequences accurately predicted the HLA-A and HLA-B alleles for most subjects in the first cohort. Compared with equally common non-associated chains, HLA-associated TCR beta chains in a later analysis were more clonally expanded and had lower generation probabilities. The sequencing pipeline was judged likely to have produced a cluster of highly shared sequence variants as a technical artifact. At a false discovery rate of 0.05, a later analysis linked 16,951 TCR beta sequences to specific HLA alleles. Most TCR sequences were observed very rarely across donors, whereas some public TCRs were present in many individuals. Presence/absence analyses assumed roughly uniform sequencing depth across donors, an assumption that may not hold. Linkage disequilibrium might explain the correlated functional status among segregating V segments, but an unknown experimental factor could not be excluded. Some IMGT-functional V segments, including TRBV6-2 and TRBV6-3, could not be distinguished by the 87-base-pair reads and were therefore excluded.

The V and J genes are TRBV9 and TRBJ2-5; 7 of the junction bases match TRBD2. The TCR was taken from a man between 18 and 29 years old in good health and CMV-seronegative. The sequenced sample was PBMCs. The DNA sequence follows: TGTGCCAGCAGCGTCGGGAGCGGGAACCAAGAGACCCAGTACTTC. It encodes CASSVGSGNQETQYF. The reference TRBV9 and TRBJ2-5 proteins fill in what lies around the CDR3, so the full variable domain reads DSGVTQTPKHLITATGQRVTLRCSPRSGDLSVYWYQQSLDQGLQFLIQYYNGEERAKGNILERFSAQQFPDLHSELNLSSLELGDSALYFCASSVGSGNQETQYFGPGTRLLVL.